This is a list of T cell receptor beta chains from one sample in a study of T cells in Graves' hyperthyroidism and ophthalmopathy. In TCRdb, the multiplex PCR reads were re-called with MiXCR into one record per CDR3 protein. The table includes about half a million distinct CDR3 sequences, approximately 23% detected once. The sample taken for sequencing was blood. These receptors were collected from a woman in her 70s with Graves' ophthalmopathy. Each CDR3 is given with its conserved first and last residue.

j_call | v_call | cdr3_aa
TRBJ2-2 | TRBV7-9 | CASSYIGTLNTGELFF
TRBJ2-7 | TRBV24-1 | CATSDLVLAEQYF
TRBJ2-1 | TRBV2 | CASSADRSSYNEQFF
TRBJ1-5 | TRBV19 | CASSLPVWGKNQPQHF
TRBJ1-1 | TRBV6-2/TRBV6-3 | CASSYRGTEVFF
TRBJ2-3 | TRBV12-3/TRBV12-4 | CASSRSGRVYF
TRBJ1-2 | TRBV7-2 | CASSSRRGSGYTF
TRBJ2-7 | TRBV20-1 | CSASGTSDEQYF
TRBJ2-1 | TRBV20-1 | CSADSGLAGLNEQFF
TRBJ1-1 | TRBV30 | CAWSMGIGGTEAFF
TRBJ1-1 | TRBV4-3 | CASSQFLRGNTEAFF
TRBJ1-2 | TRBV28 | CASSSGDNYGYTF
TRBJ2-3 | TRBV24-1 | CATSDWDSGTDTQYF
TRBJ2-5 | TRBV9 | CASSAEVGGGPEETQYF
TRBJ1-1 | TRBV5-1 | CASSPWDGEAFF
TRBJ1-6 | TRBV4-1 | CASSQGHDRYSPLHF
TRBJ2-2 | TRBV30 | CAWRTGLHPAGELFF
TRBJ1-5 | TRBV5-5 | CASSLSGGVGQPQHF
TRBJ2-2 | TRBV10-3 | CAISEVDRATGELFF
TRBJ2-7 | TRBV7-9 | CASRGFEGYEQYF
TRBJ2-3 | TRBV12-3/TRBV12-4 | CASRPRDRASMGSTDTQYF
TRBJ1-5 | TRBV5-5 | CASSLGFRGSNQPQHF
TRBJ2-7 | TRBV29-1 | CSVRTGPYEQYF
TRBJ2-3 | TRBV19 | CASSIIGTDTQYF
TRBJ2-7 | TRBV5-1 | CASSLEGWSMSYEQYF
TRBJ2-7 | TRBV28 | CASSLIREYSYEQYF